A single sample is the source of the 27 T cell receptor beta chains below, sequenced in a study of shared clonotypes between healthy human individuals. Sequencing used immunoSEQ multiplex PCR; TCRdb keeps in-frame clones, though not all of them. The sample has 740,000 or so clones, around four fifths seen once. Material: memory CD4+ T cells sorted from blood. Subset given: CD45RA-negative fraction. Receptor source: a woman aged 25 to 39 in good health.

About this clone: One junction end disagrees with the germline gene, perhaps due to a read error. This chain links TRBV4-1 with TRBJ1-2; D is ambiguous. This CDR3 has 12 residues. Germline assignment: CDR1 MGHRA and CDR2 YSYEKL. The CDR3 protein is CASSPTLRNQVF. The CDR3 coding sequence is TGCGCCAGCAGCCCCACTTTAAGAAATCAGGTTTTC.

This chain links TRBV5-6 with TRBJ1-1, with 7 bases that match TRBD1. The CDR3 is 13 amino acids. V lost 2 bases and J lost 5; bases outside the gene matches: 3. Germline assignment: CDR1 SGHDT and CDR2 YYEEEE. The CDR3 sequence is CASSLLTGTEAFF. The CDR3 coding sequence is TGTGCCAGCAGCTTATTGACAGGGACTGAAGCTTTCTTT.

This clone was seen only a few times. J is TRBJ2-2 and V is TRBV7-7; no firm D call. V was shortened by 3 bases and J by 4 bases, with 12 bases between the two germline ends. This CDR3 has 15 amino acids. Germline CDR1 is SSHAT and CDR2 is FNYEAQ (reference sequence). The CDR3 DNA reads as TGTGCCAGCAGCTTTACACCCGTTAGCACCGGGGAGCTGTTTTTT. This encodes CASSFTPVSTGELFF.

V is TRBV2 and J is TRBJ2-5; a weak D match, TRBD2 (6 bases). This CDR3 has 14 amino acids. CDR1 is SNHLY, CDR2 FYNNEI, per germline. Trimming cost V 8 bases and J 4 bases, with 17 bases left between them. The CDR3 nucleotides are TGTGCCAGCCGTAATGCTGGGGGAGGAGAGACCCAGTACTTC. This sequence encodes CASRNAGGGETQYF.

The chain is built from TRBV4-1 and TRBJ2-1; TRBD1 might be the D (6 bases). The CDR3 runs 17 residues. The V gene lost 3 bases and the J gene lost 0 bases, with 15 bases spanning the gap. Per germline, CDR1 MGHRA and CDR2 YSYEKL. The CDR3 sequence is CASSQTPGDSSYNEQFF. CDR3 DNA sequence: TGCGCCAGCAGCCAGACCCCAGGGGATAGCTCCTACAATGAGCAGTTCTTC.

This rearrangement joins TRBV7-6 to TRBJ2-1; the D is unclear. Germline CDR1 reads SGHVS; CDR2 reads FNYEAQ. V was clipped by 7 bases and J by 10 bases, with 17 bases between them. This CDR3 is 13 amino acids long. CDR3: CASTSPRHREQFF. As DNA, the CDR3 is TGTGCCAGCACCTCCCCGCGCCATCGGGAGCAGTTCTTC.

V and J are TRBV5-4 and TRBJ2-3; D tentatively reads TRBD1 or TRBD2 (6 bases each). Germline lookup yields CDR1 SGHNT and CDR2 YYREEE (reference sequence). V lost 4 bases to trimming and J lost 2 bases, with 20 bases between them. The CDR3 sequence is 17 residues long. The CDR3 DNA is TGTGCCAGCAGCCCCGGGGGCTTGAGCCGTAACACAGATACGCAGTATTTT. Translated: CASSPGGLSRNTDTQYF.

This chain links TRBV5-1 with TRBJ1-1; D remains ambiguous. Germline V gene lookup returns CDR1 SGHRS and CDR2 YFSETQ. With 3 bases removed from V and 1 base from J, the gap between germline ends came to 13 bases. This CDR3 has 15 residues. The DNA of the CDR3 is TGCGCCAGCAGCTCTATGCCGGGAGGGAACACTGAAGCTTTCTTT. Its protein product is CASSSMPGGNTEAFF.

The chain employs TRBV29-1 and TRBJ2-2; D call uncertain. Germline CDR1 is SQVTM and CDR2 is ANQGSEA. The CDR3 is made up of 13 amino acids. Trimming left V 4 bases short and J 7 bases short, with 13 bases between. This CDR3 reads CSVVPSLGGELFF. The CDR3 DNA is TGCAGCGTTGTTCCGTCGCTTGGCGGGGAGCTGTTTTTT.

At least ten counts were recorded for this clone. This chain's CDR3 is CASSLGLSGLQYF. CDR3 DNA sequence: TGTGCCAGCAGCTTAGGTCTTTCCGGCCTGCAGTACTTC. This rearrangement joins TRBV7-9 to TRBJ2-7; D unclear. Looked up from germline, CDR1 is SEHNR and CDR2 is FQNEAQ (reference sequence). V was pared by 1 base and J by 9 bases, with 13 bases between. The CDR3 extends over 13 amino acids.

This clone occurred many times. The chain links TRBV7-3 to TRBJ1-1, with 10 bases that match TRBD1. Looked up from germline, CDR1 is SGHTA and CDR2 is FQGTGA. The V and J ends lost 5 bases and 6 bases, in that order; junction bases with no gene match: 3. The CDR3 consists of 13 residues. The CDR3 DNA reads TGTGCCAGCAGCCGGGACAGGGGTTCTGAAGCTTTCTTT. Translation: CASSRDRGSEAFF.

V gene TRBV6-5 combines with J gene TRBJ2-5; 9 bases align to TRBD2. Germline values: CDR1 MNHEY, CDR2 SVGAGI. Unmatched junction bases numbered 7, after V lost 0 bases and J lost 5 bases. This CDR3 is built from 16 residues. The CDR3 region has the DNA TGTGCCAGCAGTTACTCGAATGTAGCGGGAGTTGAGACCCAGTACTTC. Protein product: CASSYSNVAGVETQYF.

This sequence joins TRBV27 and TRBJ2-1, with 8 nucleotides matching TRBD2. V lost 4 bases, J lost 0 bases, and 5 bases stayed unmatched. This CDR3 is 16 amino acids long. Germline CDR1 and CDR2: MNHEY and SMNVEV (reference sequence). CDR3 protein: CASSWGSGSSYNEQFF. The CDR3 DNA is TGTGCCAGCAGTTGGGGCAGCGGGAGCTCCTACAATGAGCAGTTCTTC.

The CDR3 protein is CAWIETSGRGEQFF. CDR3 coding DNA: TGTGCCTGGATAGAGACTAGCGGGAGAGGTGAGCAGTTCTTC. This sequence joins TRBV30 and TRBJ2-1, with 12 bases lining up with TRBD2. Germline CDR1 GTSNPN, CDR2 SVGIG (reference sequence). Germline trimming cut 4 bases from V and 9 bases from J; bases unmatched to any gene: 7. The CDR3 is 14 residues long. The complete variable domain, with remaining parts taken from reference TRBV30 and TRBJ2-1, reads SQTIHQWPATLVQPVGSPLSLECTVEGTSNPNLYWYRQAAGRGLQLLFYSVGIGQISSEVPQNLSASRPQDRQFILSSKKLLLSDSGFYLCAWIETSGRGEQFFGPGTRLTVL.

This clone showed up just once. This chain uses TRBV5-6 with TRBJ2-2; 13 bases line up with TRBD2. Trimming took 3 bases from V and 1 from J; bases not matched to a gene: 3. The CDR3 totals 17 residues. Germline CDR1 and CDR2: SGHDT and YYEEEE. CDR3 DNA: TGTGCCAGCAGCTGGAGGACTAGCGGGAGGAACACCGGGGAGCTGTTTTTT. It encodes CASSWRTSGRNTGELFF.

The CDR3 DNA reads TGCGCCAGCAGTTCGGGACAGGGGAACCGGGAGCTGTTTTTT. Residues: CASSSGQGNRELFF. J is TRBJ2-2 and V is TRBV5-1, with 10 bases aligning to TRBD1. Germline V gene lookup returns CDR1 SGHRS and CDR2 YFSETQ. V lost 5 bases to trimming and J lost 9 bases; unmatched junction nucleotides: 7. The CDR3 extends over 14 amino acids.

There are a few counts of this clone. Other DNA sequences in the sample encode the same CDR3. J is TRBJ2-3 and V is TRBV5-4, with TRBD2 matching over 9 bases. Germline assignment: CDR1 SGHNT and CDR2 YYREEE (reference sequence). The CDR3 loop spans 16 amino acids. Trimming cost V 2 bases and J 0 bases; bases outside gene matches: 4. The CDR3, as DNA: TGTGCCAGCAGCTTTGGTCTAGCGGGGAGCACAGATACGCAGTATTTT. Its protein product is CASSFGLAGSTDTQYF.

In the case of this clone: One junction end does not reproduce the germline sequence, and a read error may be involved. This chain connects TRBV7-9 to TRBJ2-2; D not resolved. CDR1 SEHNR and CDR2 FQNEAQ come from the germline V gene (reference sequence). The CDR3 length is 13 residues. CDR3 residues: CASNLWGTGELFF. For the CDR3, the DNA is TGTGCCAGCAACTTATGGGGCACCGGGGAGCTGTTTTTT. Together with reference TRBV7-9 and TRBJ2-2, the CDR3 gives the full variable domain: DTGVSQNPRHKITKRGQNVTFRCDPISEHNRLYWYRQTLGQGPEFLTYFQNEAQLEKSRLLSDRFSAERPKGSFSTLEIQRTEQGDSAMYLCASNLWGTGELFFGEGSRLTVL.

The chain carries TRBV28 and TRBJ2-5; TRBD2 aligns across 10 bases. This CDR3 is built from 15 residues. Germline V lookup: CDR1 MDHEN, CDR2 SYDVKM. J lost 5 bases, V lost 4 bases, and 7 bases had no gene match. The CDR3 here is CASSSSGSGGETQYF. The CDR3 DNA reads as TGTGCCAGCAGTTCTAGCGGGAGTGGGGGGGAGACCCAGTACTTC.

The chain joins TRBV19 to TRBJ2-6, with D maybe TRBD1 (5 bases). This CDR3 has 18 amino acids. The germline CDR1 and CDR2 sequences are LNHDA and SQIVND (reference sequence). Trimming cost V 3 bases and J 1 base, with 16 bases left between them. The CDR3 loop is CASSMTDTVGSGANVLTF. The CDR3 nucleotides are TGTGCCAGTAGTATGACGGACACGGTGGGATCTGGGGCCAACGTCCTGACTTTC.

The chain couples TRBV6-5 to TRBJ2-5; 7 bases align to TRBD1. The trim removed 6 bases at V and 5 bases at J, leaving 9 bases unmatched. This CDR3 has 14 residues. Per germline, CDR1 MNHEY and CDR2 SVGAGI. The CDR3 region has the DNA TGTGCCAGCAGAGACAGGGCGGCATGGGAGACCCAGTACTTC. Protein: CASRDRAAWETQYF.

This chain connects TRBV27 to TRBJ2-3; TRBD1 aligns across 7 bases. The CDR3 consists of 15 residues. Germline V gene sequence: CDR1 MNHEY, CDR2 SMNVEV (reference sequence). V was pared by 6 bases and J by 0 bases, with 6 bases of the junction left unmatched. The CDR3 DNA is TGTGCCAGCAGGTTGGACAGGCTAAGCACAGATACGCAGTATTTT. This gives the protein CASRLDRLSTDTQYF.

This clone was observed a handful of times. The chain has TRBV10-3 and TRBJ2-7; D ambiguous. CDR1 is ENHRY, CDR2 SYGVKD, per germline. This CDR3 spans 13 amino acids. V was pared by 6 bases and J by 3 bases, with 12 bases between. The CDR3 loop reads CAISGQISYEQYF. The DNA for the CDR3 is TGTGCCATCAGCGGTCAAATTAGCTACGAGCAGTACTTC.

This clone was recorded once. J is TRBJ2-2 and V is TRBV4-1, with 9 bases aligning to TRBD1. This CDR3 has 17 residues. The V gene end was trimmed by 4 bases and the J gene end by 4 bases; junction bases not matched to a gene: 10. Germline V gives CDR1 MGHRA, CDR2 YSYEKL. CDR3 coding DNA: TGCGCCAGCAGCCCCAGAGGGGACAGGGTATCCACCGGGGAGCTGTTTTTT. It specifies CASSPRGDRVSTGELFF.

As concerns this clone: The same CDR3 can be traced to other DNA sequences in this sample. CDR3 DNA: TGTGCCAGTAGTACCGGGACTAGCGGGAATCGGTACGAGCAGTACTTC. As protein: CASSTGTSGNRYEQYF. V gene TRBV19 combines with J gene TRBJ2-7; TRBD2 matches at 13 bases. Looked up from germline, CDR1 is LNHDA and CDR2 is SQIVND (reference sequence). The V gene end was trimmed by 4 bases and the J gene end by 4 bases; junction bases not matched to a gene: 7. The CDR3 consists of 16 residues.

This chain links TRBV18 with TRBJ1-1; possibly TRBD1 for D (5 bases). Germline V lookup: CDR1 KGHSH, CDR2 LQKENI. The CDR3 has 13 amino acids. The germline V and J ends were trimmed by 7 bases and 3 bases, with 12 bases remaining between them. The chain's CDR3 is CASLQETDTEAFF. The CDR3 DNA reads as TGTGCCAGCTTACAGGAGACGGACACTGAAGCTTTCTTT.

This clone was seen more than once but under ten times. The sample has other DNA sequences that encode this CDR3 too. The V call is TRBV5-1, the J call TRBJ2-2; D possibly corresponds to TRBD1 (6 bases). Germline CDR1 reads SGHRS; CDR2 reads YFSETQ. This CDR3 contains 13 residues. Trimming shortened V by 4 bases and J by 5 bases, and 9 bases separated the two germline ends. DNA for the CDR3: TGCGCCAGCAGCCCACAGGGAACCGGGGAGCTGTTTTTT. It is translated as CASSPQGTGELFF.